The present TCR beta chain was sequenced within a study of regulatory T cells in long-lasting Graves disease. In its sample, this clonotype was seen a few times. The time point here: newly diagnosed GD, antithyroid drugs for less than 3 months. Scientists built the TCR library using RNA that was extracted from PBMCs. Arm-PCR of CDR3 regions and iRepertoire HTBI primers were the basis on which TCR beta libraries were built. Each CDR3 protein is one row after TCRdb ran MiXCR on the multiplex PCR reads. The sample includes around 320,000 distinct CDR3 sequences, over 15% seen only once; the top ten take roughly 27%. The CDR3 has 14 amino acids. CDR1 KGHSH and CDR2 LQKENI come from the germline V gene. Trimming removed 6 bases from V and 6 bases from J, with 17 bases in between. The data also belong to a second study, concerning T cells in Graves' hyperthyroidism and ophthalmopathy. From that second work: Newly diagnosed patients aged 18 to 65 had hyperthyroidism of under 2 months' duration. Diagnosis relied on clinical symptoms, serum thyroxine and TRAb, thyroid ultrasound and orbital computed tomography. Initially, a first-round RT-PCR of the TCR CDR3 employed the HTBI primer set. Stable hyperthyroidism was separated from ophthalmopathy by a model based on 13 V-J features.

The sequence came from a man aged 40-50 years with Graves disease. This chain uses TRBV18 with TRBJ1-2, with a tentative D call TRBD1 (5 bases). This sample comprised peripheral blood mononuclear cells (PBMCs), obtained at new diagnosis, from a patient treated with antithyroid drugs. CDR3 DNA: TGTGCCAGCTCCCTCCGGGCAGGGAGCCATGGCTACACCTTC. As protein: CASSLRAGSHGYTF.